Listed below are T cell receptor beta chains from one sample, sequenced in a study of cytomegalovirus exposure and HLA in healthy donors. Sequencing used immunoSEQ multiplex PCR; TCRdb keeps in-frame clones, though not all of them. The sample lists about 140,000 clones, 82% seen once, with roughly 1.4% in the top ten. Sequencing was carried out using PBMCs. The receptors come from a young man in good health and CMV-seropositive. Each CDR3 is given with its conserved first and last residue. A D gene is named only where the DNA matches it firmly. Some rows have no size entry. The others give once, few or many, or a class for an expanded clone.

TRBJ1-3	.	.	TRBV5-1	CASSPDWSGNTIYF	TGCGCCAGCAGCCCGGACTGGTCTGGAAACACCATATATTTT
TRBJ2-7	.	few	TRBV6-6	CASSYGQRYEQYF	TGTGCCAGCAGTTACGGTCAGCGCTACGAGCAGTACTTC
TRBJ2-2	.	.	TRBV21-1	CASSKMWDTDTGELFF	TGTGCCAGCAGCAAGATGTGGGACACCGACACCGGGGAGCTGTTTTTT
TRBJ1-1	TRBD1	.	TRBV27	CASSSFLQGAPNTEAFF	TGTGCCAGCAGTTCCTTCTTACAGGGGGCCCCGAACACTGAAGCTTTCTTT
TRBJ1-2	TRBD1	few	TRBV18	CASSPRTGAGYTF	TGTGCCAGCTCACCACGGACAGGGGCTGGCTACACCTTC
TRBJ2-2	.	.	TRBV5-1	CASSRGQGGTGELFF	TGCGCCAGCTCCCGCGGGCAGGGGGGCACCGGGGAGCTGTTTTTT
TRBJ2-7	.	.	TRBV5-1	CASSFNGGNYEQYF	TGCGCCAGCAGCTTTAATGGGGGCAACTACGAGCAGTACTTC
TRBJ1-2	.	many	TRBV6-5	CASSRGADYGYTF	TGTGCCAGCAGTAGGGGCGCGGACTATGGCTACACCTTC
TRBJ2-6	.	.	TRBV4-2	CASSPLGGSGANVLTF	TGTGCCAGCAGCCCCCTCGGGGGCTCTGGGGCCAACGTCCTGACTTTC
TRBJ2-5	.	.	TRBV13	CASTSRGLFQETQYF	TGTGCCAGCACTTCACGCGGCCTATTTCAAGAGACCCAGTACTTC
TRBJ1-2	.	.	TRBV7-2	CASSLEGIYGYTF	TGTGCCAGCAGCTTAGAGGGGATCTATGGCTACACCTTC
TRBJ2-2	TRBD1	.	TRBV5-8	CASSLGTGAGELFF	TGTGCCAGCAGCTTGGGGACAGGGGCCGGGGAGCTGTTTTTT
TRBJ2-2	TRBD1	.	TRBV11-2	CASSLVGTGTVTGELFF	TGTGCCAGCAGCTTAGTTGGGACCGGGACAGTCACCGGGGAGCTGTTTTTT
TRBJ2-3	TRBD2	.	TRBV5-1	CASSSRLAGGLTDTQYF	TGCGCCAGCAGCTCCCGACTAGCGGGAGGGTTAACAGATACGCAGTATTTT
TRBJ2-7	.	.	TRBV6-4	CASSAQGREVTYEQYF	TGTGCCAGCAGTGCCCAAGGCAGGGAAGTGACCTACGAGCAGTACTTC
TRBJ2-3	.	.	TRBV5-6	CASSPREWASTDTQYF	TGTGCCAGCAGCCCGAGAGAGTGGGCCAGCACAGATACGCAGTATTTT
TRBJ1-4	.	.	TRBV6-6	CASIGGVGEKLFF	TGTGCCAGCATCGGAGGGGTCGGAGAAAAACTGTTTTTT
TRBJ2-1	TRBD2	once	TRBV13	CASSTSSGGANEQFF	TGTGCCAGCAGCACCTCTAGCGGGGGGGCTAATGAGCAGTTCTTC
TRBJ2-5	TRBD2	.	TRBV28	CASSGTSGGLYQETQYF	TGTGCCAGCAGTGGGACTAGCGGGGGCCTGTACCAAGAGACCCAGTACTTC
TRBJ2-7	.	.	TRBV2	CASGGAKHFSSEQYF	TGTGCCAGCGGGGGGGCTAAACATTTTTCGAGCGAGCAGTACTTC
TRBJ2-7	TRBD2	.	TRBV29-1	CSVSRTSGVRTYEQYF	TGCAGCGTTAGTAGGACTAGCGGGGTTAGGACCTACGAGCAGTACTTC
TRBJ2-7	.	.	TRBV21-1	CASSMGLAGGPYEQYF	TGTGCCAGCAGCATGGGACTAGCGGGAGGCCCCTACGAGCAGTACTTC
TRBJ2-3	.	.	TRBV10-3	CAISSGTSTDTQYF	TGTGCCATTAGTAGCGGAACTAGCACAGATACGCAGTATTTT
TRBJ2-3	.	.	TRBV7-6	CASSFNTGTDTQYF	TGTGCCAGCAGCTTCAATACGGGCACAGATACGCAGTATTTT
TRBJ2-7	TRBD1	.	TRBV5-1	CASSSDRGRDEQYF	TGCGCCAGCAGCTCCGACAGGGGGCGAGACGAGCAGTACTTC
TRBJ2-7	TRBD1	.	TRBV28	CATRQGAYEQYF	TGTGCCACCCGACAGGGGGCGTACGAGCAGTACTTC